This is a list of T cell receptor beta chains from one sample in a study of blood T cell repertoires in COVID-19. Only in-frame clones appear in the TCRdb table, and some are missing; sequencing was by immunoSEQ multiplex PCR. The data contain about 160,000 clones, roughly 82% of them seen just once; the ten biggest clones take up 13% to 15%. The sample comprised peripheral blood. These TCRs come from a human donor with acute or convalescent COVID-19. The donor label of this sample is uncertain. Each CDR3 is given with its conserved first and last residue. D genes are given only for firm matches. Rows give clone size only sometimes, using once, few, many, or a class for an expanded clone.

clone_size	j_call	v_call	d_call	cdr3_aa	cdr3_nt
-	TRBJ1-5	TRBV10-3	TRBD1	CAACEGASNQPQHF	TGTGCCGCATGCGAGGGGGCTAGCAATCAGCCCCAGCATTTT
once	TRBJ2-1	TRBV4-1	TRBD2	CASSPRRGDGVKQFF	TGCGCCAGCAGCCCGCGGCGGGGGGACGGTGTTAAACAGTTCTTC
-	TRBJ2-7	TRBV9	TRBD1	CASSVGQGDGEQYF	TGTGCCAGCAGCGTGGGACAGGGAGATGGCGAGCAGTACTTC
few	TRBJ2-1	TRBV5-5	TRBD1	CASSIQSDRGYNEQFF	TGTGCCAGCAGCATACAATCGGACAGGGGTTACAATGAGCAGTTCTTC
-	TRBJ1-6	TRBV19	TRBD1	CASSTTGGNSPLHF	TGTGCCAGTAGTACTACAGGGGGAAATTCACCCCTCCACTTT
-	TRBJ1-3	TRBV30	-	CAWSFDTFGNTIYF	TGTGCCTGGAGTTTCGACACCTTTGGAAACACCATATATTTT
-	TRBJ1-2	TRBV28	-	CASSFSDSYGYTF	TGTGCCAGCAGTTTCTCTGACAGCTATGGCTACACCTTC
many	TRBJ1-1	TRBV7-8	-	CASSKTDEAFF	TGTGCCAGCAGCAAGACAGATGAAGCTTTCTTT
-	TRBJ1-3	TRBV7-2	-	CASSSSSGNTIYF	TGTGCCAGCAGCTCGAGCTCTGGAAACACCATATATTTT
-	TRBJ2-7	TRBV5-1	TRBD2	CASSLVSSGGYEQYF	TGCGCCAGCAGCTTGGTTTCTAGCGGGGGTTACGAGCAGTACTTC
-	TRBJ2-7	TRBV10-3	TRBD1	CAISASRDSPYEQYF	TGTGCCATCAGTGCCTCCCGGGACAGTCCCTACGAGCAGTACTTC
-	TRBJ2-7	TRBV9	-	CASSVAWGDEQYF	TGTGCCAGCAGCGTAGCCTGGGGGGACGAGCAGTACTTC
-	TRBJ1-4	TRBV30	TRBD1	CAWSRGLATNEKLFF	TGTGCCTGGAGTAGGGGGCTGGCAACTAATGAAAAACTGTTTTTT
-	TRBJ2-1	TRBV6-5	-	CASSSSSDEQFF	TGTGCCAGCAGTTCCTCGAGCGATGAGCAGTTCTTC
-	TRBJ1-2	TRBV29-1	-	CSVVAGSYGYTF	TGCAGCGTCGTAGCCGGATCCTATGGCTACACCTTC
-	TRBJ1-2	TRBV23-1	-	CASRRQNLYGYTF	TGCGCCAGCAGGCGACAGAACCTCTATGGCTACACCTTC
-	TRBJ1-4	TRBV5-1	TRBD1	CASSLYDRDNEKLFF	TGCGCCAGCAGCTTGTACGACAGGGATAATGAAAAACTGTTTTTT
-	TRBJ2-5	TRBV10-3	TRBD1	CAISEPSPDRGQETQYF	TGTGCCATCAGTGAGCCCAGTCCGGACAGGGGACAAGAGACCCAGTACTTC
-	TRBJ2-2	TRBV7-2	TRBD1	CASSEQGAAGELFF	TGTGCCAGCAGCGAACAGGGGGCGGCCGGGGAGCTGTTTTTT
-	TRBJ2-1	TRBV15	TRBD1	CATSSRTGEYDEQFF	TGTGCCACCAGCAGTCGGACAGGGGAATACGATGAGCAGTTCTTC
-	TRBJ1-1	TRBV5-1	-	CASSFQGNTEAFF	TGCGCCAGCAGCTTCCAGGGGAACACTGAAGCTTTCTTT
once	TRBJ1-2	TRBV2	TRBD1	CASTIGQGVYGYTF	TGTGCCAGCACTATAGGACAGGGGGTCTATGGCTACACCTTC
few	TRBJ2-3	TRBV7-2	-	CASSWEITDTQYF	TGTGCCAGCAGTTGGGAGATCACAGATACGCAGTATTTT
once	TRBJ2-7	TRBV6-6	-	CASRQQGYEQYF	TGTGCCAGCAGGCAACAGGGCTACGAGCAGTACTTC
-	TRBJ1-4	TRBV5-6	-	CASSLSLAGPEYEKLFF	TGTGCCAGCAGCTTGAGTTTGGCAGGGCCAGAGTATGAAAAACTGTTTTTT
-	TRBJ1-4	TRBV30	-	CAWSSREGFRNEKLFF	TGTGCCTGGAGTTCCCGGGAGGGTTTTCGAAATGAAAAACTGTTTTTT
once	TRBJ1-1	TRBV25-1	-	CASSELGSAFF	TGTGCCAGCAGTGAACTTGGGAGTGCTTTCTTT
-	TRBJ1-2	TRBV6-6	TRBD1	CASVQGQGFYGYTF	TGTGCCAGCGTCCAGGGACAGGGTTTCTATGGCTACACCTTC
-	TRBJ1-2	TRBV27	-	CASSHDRSENGYTF	TGTGCCAGCAGTCATGACAGGAGTGAGAATGGCTACACCTTC
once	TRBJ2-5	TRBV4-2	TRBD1	CASSQGTGTQETQYF	TGTGCCAGCAGCCAAGGGACAGGGACCCAAGAGACCCAGTACTTC
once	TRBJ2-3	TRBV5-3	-	CARSRTKISTDTQYF	TGTGCCAGAAGCCGAACAAAGATTAGCACAGATACGCAGTATTTT
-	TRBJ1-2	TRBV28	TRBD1	CASSTGGTGGYGYTF	TGTGCCAGCAGCACCGGCGGGACAGGGGGCTATGGCTACACCTTC
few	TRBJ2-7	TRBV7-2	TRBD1	CASSPGQGREQYF	TGTGCCAGCAGCCCTGGACAGGGCCGCGAGCAGTACTTC
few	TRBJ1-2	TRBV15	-	CATSPDGGRGYTF	TGTGCCACCAGCCCCGACGGGGGAAGGGGCTACACCTTC
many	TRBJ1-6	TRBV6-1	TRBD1	CASSEGLDRGGSYNSPLHF	TGTGCCAGCAGTGAGGGGCTCGACAGGGGAGGCTCCTATAATTCACCCCTCCACTTT
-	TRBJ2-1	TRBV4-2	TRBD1	CASSLRQGDIRDEQFF	TGTGCCAGCAGCCTTCGACAGGGTGACATAAGGGATGAGCAGTTCTTC
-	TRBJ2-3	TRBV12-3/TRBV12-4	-	CASNLQGTDTQYF	TGTGCCAGCAACCTACAGGGCACAGATACGCAGTATTTT
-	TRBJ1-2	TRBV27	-	CASSSRRGIDYGYTF	TGTGCCAGCAGCTCTCGCAGGGGTATCGACTATGGCTACACCTTC
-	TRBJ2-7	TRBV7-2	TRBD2	CASSFGASGAVSYEQYF	TGTGCCAGCAGCTTTGGGGCTAGCGGGGCCGTATCCTACGAGCAGTACTTC